This record concerns one T cell receptor (beta chain) sequence. This entry comes from a study of blood T cell repertoires in COVID-19. Study information: Samples came from the United States, Italy and Spain, spanning acute and convalescent COVID-19. Sources were T cells, B-cell-depleted T cells, or PBMCs; the material itself was cDNA or gDNA.

The CDR3 has 15 amino acids. V gave up 5 bases and J gave up 0 bases, with 10 bases separating them. The germline gives CDR1 SGHAT, CDR2 FQDESV (reference sequence). How the authors handled the data: Nucleated cell counts were estimated from reference gene primer amplification. Clones were sequenced by immunoSEQ multiplex PCR, and TCRdb holds only the in-frame ones, with some missing. From that table come the V and J calls and clone size; the DNA was used to work out D and trimming. The sample contains 90,000 to 150,000 clones, over 75% of which appear only once. This chain uses TRBV11-1 with TRBJ1-4; a weak D match, TRBD1 (5 bases). Sequenced input: peripheral blood. This clonotype was obtained from a man between 65 and 80 years old with active or convalescent COVID-19. The CDR3 DNA reads as TGTGCCAGCAGCAAGGACACCGCAACTAATGAAAAACTGTTTTTT. It yields the protein CASSKDTATNEKLFF. The variable domain in full, completed from reference TRBV11-1 and TRBJ1-4, reads EAEVAQSPRYKITEKSQAVAFWCDPISGHATLYWYRQILGQGPELLVQFQDESVVDDSQLPKDRFSAERLKGVDSTLKIQPAELGDSAMYLCASSKDTATNEKLFFGSGTQLSVL.